This record concerns one T cell receptor (beta chain) sequence. What it binds is not known. Study findings and constraints: The larger cohort examined one V-J beta rearrangement, not whole repertoires. Tumor memory CD4+ T cell TCR gene usage clustered with blood and lymph node memory CD4+ cells and lymph node naive CD4+ cells.

Full-length variable regions came from constant-region reverse primers plus semi-nested Nested Universal Primer A PCR. One entry per CDR3 protein results from TCRdb running MiXCR on the 5' RACE reads. The repertoire includes 7,000 or so distinct CDR3 sequences, around 50% of them detected once, and about 3% sits in the top ten. Naive CD4+ cells had CD25+ Tregs removed. This CDR3 is built from 12 residues. The germline V gene encodes CDR1 DFQATT and CDR2 SNEGSKA (reference sequence). Deletions cut 4 bases from V and 4 bases from J, with 10 bases between. Input material: naive CD4+ T cells sorted from a lymph node. Subset reported: naive CD4+ T cells, CD4+CD45RA+CD25-. This chain joins TRBV20-1 and TRBJ1-2; tentatively, D is TRBD1 (5 bases). This clonotype was obtained from a female donor with breast cancer. DNA of the CDR3: TGCAGTGCTACCGGCGACAGCTATGGCTACACCTTC. Its protein product is CSATGDSYGYTF.